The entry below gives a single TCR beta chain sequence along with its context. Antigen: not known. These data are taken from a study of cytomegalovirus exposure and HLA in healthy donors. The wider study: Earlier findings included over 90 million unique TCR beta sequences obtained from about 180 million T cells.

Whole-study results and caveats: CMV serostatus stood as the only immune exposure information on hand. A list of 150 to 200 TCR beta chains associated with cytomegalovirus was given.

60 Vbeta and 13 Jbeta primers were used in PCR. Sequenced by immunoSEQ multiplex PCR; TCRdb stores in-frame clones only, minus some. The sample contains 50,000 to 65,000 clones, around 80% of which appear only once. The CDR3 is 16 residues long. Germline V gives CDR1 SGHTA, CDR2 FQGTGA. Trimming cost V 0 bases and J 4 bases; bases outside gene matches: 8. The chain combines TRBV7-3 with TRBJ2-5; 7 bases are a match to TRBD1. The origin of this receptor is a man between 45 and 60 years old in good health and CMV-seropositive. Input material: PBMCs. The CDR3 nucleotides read TGTGCCAGCAGCTTAACGTACAGGGGTGGAAGAGAGACCCAGTACTTC. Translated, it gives CASSLTYRGGRETQYF.